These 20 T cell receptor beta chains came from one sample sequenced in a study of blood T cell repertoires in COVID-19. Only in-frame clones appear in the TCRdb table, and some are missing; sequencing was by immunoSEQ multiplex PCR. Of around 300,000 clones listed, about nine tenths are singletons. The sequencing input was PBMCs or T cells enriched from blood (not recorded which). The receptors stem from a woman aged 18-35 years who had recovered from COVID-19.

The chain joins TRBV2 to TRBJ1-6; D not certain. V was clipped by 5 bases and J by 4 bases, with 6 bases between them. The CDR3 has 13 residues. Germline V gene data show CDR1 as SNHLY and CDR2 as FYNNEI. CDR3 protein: CASSPQYNSPLHF. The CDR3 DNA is TGTGCCAGCAGTCCTCAGTATAATTCACCCCTCCACTTT.

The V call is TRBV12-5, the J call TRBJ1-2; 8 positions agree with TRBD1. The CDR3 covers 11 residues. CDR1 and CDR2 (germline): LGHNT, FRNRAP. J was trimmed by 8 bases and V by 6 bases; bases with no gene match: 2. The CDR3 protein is CASGRQGGYTF. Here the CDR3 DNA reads TGTGCTAGTGGAAGACAGGGGGGCTACACCTTC.

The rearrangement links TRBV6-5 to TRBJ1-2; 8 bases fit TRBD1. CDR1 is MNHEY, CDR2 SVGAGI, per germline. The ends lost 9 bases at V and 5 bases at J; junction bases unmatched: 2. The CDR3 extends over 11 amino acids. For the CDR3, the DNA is TGTGCCAGTAGACAGGGGTATGGCTACACCTTC. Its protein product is CASRQGYGYTF.

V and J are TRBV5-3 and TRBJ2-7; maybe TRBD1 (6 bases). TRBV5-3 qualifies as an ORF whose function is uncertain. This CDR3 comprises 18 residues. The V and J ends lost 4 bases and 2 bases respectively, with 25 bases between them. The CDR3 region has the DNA TGTGCCAGAAGCGTGAGCGCTAACAGGGTAAGGAAAACCTACGAGCAGTACTTC. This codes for CARSVSANRVRKTYEQYF.

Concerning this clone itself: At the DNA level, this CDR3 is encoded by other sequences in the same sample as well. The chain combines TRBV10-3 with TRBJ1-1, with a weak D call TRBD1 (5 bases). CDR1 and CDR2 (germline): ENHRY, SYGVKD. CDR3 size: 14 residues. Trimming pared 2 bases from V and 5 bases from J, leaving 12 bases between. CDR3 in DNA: TGTGCCATCAGTGAGGCGGGGCGGGGTACTGAAGCTTTCTTT. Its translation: CAISEAGRGTEAFF.

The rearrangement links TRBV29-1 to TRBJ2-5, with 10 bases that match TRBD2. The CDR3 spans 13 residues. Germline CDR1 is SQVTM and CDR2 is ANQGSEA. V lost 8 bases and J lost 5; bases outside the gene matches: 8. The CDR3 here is CSHRTSGQETQYF. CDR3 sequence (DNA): TGCAGCCACAGGACTAGCGGTCAGGAGACCCAGTACTTC.

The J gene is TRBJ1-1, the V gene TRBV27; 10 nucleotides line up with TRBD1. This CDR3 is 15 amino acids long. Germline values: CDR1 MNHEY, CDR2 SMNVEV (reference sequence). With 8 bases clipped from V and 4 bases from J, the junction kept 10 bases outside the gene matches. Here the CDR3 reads CASRRTGGYGTEAFF. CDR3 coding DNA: TGTGCCAGCCGAAGGACAGGGGGTTATGGCACTGAAGCTTTCTTT.

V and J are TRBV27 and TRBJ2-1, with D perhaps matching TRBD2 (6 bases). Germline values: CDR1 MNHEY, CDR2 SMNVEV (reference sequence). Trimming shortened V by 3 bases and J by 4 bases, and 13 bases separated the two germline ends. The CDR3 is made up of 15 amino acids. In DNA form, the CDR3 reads TGTGCCAGCAGTTTCGGGACTGTCCTTTACAATGAGCAGTTCTTC. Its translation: CASSFGTVLYNEQFF.

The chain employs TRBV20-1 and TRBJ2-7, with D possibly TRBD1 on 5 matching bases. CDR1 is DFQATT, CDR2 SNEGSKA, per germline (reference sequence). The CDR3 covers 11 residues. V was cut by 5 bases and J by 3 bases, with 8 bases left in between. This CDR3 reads CSAYDSYEQYF. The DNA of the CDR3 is TGCAGTGCTTACGACAGCTACGAGCAGTACTTC.

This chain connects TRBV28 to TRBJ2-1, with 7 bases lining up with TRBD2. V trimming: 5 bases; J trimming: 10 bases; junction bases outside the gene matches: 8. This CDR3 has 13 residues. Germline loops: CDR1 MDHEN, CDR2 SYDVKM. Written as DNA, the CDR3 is TGTGCCAGCAGTGGGGCGGGAGAAGACGAGCAGTTCTTC. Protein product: CASSGAGEDEQFF.

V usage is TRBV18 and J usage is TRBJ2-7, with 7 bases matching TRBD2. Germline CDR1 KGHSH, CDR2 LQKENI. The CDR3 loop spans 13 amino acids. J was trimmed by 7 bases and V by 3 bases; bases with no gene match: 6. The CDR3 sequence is CASSPGGATEQYF. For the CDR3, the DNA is TGTGCCAGCTCACCGGGAGGGGCGACGGAGCAGTACTTC.

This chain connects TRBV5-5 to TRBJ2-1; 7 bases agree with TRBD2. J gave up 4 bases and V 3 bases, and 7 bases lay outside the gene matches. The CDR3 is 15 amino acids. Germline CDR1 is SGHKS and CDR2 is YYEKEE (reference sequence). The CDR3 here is CASSSLAETYNEQFF. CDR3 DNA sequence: TGTGCCAGCAGCTCCCTAGCGGAGACTTACAATGAGCAGTTCTTC.

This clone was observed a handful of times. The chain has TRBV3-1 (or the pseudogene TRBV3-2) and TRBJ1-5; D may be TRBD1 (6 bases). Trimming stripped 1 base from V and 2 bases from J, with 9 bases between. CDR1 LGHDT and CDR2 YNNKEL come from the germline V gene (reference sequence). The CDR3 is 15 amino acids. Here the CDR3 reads CASSQAQGRNQPQHF. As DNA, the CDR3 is TGTGCCAGCAGCCAAGCACAGGGACGCAATCAGCCCCAGCATTTT.

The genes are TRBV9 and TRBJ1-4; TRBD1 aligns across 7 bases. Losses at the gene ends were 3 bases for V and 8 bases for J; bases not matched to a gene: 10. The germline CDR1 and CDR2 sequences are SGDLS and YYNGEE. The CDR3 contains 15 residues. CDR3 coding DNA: TGTGCCAGCAGCGCTACACCGGGACAGCGAGAAAAACTGTTTTTT. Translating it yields CASSATPGQREKLFF.

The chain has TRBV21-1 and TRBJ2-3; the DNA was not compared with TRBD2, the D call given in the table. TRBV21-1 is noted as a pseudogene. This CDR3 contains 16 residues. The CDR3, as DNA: TGTGCCAGCATGAGACCGGAGAGGCAAAGCACAGATACGCAGTATTTT. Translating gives CASMRPERQSTDTQYF.

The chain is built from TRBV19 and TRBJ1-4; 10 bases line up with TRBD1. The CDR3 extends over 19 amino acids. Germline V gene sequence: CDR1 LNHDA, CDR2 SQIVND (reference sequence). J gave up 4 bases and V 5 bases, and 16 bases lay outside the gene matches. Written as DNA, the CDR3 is TGTGCCAGTAGTGGGACGCCGGGACAGGGGACCTCGGTTAATGAAAAACTGTTTTTT. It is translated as CASSGTPGQGTSVNEKLFF.

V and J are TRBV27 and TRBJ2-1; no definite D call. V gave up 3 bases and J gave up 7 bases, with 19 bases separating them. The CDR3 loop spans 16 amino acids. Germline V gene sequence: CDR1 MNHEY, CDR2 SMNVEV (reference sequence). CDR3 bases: TGTGCCAGCAGTTTGTCCGAGGAGCTCTTGCGGAATGAGCAGTTCTTC. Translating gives CASSLSEELLRNEQFF.

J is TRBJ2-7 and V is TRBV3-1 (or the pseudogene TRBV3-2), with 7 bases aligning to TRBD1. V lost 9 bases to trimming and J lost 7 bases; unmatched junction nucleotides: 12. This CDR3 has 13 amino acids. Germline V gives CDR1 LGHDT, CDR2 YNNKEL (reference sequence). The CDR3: CASGRDRGQEQYF. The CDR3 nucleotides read TGTGCCAGTGGCCGGGACAGAGGCCAGGAGCAGTACTTC.

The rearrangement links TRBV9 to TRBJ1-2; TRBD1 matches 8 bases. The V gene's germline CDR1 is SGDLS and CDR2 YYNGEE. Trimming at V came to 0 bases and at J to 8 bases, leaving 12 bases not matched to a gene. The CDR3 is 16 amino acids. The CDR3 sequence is CASSVGPDRDRGGYTF. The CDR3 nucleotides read TGTGCCAGCAGCGTAGGCCCGGACAGGGACCGAGGAGGCTACACCTTC.

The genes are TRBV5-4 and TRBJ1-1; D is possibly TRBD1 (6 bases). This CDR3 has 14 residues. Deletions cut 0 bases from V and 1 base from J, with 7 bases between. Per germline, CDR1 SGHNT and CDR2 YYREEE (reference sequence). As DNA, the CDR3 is TGTGCCAGCAGCTTGGCGGACAGGAACACTGAAGCTTTCTTT. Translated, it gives CASSLADRNTEAFF.